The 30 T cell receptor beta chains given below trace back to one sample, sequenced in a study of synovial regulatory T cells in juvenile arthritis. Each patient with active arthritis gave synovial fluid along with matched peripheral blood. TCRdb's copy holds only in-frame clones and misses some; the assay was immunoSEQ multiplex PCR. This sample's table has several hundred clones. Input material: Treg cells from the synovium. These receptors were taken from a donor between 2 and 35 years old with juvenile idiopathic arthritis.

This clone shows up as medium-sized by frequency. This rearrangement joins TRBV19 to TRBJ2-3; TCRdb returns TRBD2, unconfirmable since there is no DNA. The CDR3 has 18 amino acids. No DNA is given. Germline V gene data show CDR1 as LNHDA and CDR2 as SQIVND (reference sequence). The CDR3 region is CASSTGLAGGQSTDTQYF.

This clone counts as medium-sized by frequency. The CDR3 sequence is CASKREGATVYNEQFF. The V gene is TRBV6-6, the J gene TRBJ2-1; absent DNA, TCRdb's TRBD1 call cannot be checked. Germline V gene lookup returns CDR1 MNHNY and CDR2 SVGAGI (reference sequence). This CDR3 spans 16 amino acids. No DNA accompanies this entry.

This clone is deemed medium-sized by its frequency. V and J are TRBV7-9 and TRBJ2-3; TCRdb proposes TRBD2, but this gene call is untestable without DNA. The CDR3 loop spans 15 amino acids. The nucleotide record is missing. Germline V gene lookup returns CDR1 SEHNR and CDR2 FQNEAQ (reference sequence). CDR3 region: CASSLVLALTDTQYF.

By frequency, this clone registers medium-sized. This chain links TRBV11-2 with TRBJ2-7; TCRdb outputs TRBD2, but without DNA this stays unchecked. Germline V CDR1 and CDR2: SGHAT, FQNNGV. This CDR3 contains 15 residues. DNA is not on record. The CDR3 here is CASSSLVAGVVEQYF. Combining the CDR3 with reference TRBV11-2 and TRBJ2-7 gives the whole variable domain EAGVAQSPRYKIIEKRQSVAFWCNPISGHATLYWYQQILGQGPKLLIQFQNNGVVDDSQLPKDRFSAERLKGVDSTLKIQPAKLEDSAVYLCASSSLVAGVVEQYFGPGTRLTVT.

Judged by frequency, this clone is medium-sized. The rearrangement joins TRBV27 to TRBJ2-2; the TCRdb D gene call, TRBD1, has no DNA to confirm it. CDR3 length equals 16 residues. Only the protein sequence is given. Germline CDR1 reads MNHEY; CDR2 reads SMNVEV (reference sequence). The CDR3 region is CASSLSGTGGSGELFF.

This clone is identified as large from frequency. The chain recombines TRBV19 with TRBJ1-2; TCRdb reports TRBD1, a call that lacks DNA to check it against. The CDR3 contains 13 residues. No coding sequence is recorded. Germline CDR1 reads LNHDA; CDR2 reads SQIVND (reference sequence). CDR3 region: CASSQQGVYGYTF.

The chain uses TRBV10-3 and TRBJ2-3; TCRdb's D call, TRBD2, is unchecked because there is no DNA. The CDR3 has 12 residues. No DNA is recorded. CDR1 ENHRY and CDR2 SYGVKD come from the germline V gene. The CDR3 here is CAISESGRAQYF.

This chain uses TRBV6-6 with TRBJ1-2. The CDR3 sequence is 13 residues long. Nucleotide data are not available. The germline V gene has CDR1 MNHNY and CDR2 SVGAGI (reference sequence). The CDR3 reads CASRPPAYHGYTF.

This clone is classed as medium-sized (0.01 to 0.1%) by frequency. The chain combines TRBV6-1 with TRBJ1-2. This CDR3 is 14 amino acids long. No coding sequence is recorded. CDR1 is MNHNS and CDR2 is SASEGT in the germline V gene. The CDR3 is CASSLSGGAYGYTF.

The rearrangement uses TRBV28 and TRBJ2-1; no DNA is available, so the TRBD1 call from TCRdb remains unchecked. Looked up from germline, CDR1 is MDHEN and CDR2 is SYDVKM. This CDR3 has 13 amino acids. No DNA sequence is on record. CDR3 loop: CASSLPTGAKQFF.

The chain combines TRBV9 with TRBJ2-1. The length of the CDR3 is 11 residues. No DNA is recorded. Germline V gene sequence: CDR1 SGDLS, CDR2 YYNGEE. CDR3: CASSKYNEQFF.

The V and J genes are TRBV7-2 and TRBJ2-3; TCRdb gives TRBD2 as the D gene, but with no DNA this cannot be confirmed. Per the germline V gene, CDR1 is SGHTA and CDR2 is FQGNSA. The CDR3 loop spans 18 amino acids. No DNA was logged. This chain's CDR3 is CASSLAPVAGGLADTQYF. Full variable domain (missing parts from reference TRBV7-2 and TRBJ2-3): GAGVSQSPSNKVTEKGKDVELRCDPISGHTALYWYRQSLGQGLEFLIYFQGNSAPDKSGLPSDRFSAERTGGSVSTLTIQRTQQEDSAVYLCASSLAPVAGGLADTQYFGPGTRLTVL.

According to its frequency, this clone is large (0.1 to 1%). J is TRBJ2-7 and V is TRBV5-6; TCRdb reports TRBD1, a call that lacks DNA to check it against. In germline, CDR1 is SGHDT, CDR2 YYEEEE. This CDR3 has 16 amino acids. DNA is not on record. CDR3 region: CASSLAPRDTSYEQYF.

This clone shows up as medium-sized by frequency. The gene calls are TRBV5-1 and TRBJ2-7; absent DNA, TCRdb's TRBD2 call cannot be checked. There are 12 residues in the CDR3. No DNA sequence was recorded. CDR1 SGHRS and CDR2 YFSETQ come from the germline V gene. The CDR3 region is CASRGEGLEQYF.

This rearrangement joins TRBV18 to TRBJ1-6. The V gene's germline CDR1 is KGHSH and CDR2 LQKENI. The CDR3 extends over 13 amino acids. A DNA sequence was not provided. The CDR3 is CASSPEEDSPLHF.

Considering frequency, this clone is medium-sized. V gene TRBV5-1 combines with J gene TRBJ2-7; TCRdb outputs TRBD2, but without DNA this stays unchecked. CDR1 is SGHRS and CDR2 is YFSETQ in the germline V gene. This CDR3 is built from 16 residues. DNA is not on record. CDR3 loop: CASSLWGTSGSYEQYF.

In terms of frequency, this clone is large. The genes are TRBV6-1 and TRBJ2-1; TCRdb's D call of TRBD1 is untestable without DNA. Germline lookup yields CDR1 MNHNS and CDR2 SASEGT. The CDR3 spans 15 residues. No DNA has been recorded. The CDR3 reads CASTTTGDRYNEQFF.

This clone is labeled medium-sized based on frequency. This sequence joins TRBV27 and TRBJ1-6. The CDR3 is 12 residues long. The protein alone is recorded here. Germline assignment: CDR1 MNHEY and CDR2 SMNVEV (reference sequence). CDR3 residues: CASGSYNSPLHF.

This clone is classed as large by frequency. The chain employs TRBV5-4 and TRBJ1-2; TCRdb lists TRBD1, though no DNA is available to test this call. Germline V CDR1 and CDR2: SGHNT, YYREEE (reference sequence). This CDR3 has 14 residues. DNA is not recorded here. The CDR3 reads CASSFVQGARGYTF.

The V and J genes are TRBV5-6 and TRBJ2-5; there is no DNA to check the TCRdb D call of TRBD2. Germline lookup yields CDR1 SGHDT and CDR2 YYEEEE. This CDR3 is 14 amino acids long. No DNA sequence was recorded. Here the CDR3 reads CASSCSGGRGTQYF.

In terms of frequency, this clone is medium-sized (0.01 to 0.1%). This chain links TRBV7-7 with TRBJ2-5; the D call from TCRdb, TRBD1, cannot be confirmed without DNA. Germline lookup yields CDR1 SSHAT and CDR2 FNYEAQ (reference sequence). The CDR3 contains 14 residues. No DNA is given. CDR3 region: CASSSTGEVGGQYF.

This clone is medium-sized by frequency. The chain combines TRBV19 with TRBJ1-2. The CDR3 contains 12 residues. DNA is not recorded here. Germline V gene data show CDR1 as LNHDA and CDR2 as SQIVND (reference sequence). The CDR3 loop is CASSLSERGYTF. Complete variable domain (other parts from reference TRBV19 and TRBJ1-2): DGGITQSPKYLFRKEGQNVTLSCEQNLNHDAMYWYRQDPGQGLRLIYYSQIVNDFQKGDIAEGYSVSREKKESFPLTVTSAQKNPTAFYLCASSLSERGYTFGSGTRLTVV.

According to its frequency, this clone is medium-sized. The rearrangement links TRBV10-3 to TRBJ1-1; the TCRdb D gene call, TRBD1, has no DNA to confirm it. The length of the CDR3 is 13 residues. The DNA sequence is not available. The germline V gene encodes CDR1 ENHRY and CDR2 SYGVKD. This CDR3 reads CAIRLTGIGEAFF.

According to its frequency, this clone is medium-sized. CDR3 protein: CASSFRGVTDTQYF. V and J are TRBV5-1 and TRBJ2-3; TCRdb reports TRBD1, a call that lacks DNA to check it against. Germline assignment: CDR1 SGHRS and CDR2 YFSETQ. The CDR3 spans 14 residues. No DNA is listed.

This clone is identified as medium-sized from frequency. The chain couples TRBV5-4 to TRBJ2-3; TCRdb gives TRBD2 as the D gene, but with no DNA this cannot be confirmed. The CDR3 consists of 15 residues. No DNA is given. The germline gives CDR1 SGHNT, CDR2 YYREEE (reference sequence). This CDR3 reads CASSKTGGETDTQYF.

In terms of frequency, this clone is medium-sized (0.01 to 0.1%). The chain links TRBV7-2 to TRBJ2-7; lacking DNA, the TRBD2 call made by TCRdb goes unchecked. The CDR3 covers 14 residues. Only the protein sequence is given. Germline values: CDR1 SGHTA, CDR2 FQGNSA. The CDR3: CASSLSSEAYEQYF.

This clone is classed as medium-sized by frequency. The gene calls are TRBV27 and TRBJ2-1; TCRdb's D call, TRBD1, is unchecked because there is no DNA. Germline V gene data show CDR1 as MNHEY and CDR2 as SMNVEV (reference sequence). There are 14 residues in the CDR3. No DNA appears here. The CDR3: CATNRPEGVPEQFF.

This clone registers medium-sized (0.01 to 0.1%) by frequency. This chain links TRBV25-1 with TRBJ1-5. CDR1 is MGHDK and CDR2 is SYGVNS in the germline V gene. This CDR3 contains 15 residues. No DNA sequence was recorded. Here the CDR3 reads CASSPPGYSNQPQHF.

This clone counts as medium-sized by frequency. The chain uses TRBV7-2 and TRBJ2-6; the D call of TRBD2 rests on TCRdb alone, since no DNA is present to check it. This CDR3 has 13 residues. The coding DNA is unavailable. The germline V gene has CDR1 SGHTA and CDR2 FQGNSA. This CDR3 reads CASSRSGANVLTF.

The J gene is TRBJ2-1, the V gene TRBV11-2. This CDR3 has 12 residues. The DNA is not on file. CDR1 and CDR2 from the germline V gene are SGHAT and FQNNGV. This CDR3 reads CASSLGFKEQFF.